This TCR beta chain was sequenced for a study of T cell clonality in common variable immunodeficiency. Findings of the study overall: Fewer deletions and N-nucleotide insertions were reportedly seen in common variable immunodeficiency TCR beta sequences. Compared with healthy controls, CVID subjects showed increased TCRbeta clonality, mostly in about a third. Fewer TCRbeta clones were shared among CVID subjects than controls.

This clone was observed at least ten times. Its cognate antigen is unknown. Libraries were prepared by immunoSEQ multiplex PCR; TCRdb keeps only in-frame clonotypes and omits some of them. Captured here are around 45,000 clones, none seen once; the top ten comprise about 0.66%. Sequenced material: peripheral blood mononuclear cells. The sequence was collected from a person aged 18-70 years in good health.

Here the CDR3 reads CASSSFRDSDGYTF. The CDR3 bases that were read are TGCGCCAGCAGCTCATTCAGAGATTCCGATGGC. The chain carries TRBV5-1 and TRBJ1-2; D ambiguous. The read finishes 3 residues shy of the CDR3 end, and the germline J gene is used to complete it. Per germline, CDR1 SGHRS and CDR2 YFSETQ. This CDR3 comprises 14 residues. V lost 3 bases, J lost 6 bases, and 15 bases lay in between.